One sample yielded the 23 T cell receptor beta chains listed below, sequenced in a study of OX40 agonist ivuxolimab in advanced cancers. Method: immunoSEQ multiplex PCR; TCRdb's copy keeps in-frame clones and lacks some. The table lists tens of thousands of clones, around 90% of them singletons, with approximately 0.19% in the top ten. Sequencing was performed on CD4+ or CD8+ T cells sorted from blood, taken in a trial of the OX40 agonist ivuxolimab. Receptor source: an adult with an advanced solid tumor such as melanoma, head and neck, liver or kidney cancer.

V gene TRBV7-9 combines with J gene TRBJ1-6; D gene unclear. This CDR3 spans 11 amino acids. V dropped 2 bases and J dropped 10 bases, with 3 bases sitting between them. Germline CDR1 and CDR2: SEHNR and FQNEAQ (reference sequence). The CDR3 loop is CASSLSSPLHF. CDR3 bases: TGTGCCAGCAGCTTAAGCTCACCCCTCCACTTT.

This sequence joins TRBV10-3 and TRBJ1-1, with D unresolved. The germline V and J ends were trimmed by 2 bases and 4 bases, with 5 bases remaining between them. Germline V gives CDR1 ENHRY, CDR2 SYGVKD. This CDR3 is 12 amino acids long. DNA of the CDR3: TGTGCCATCAGTGAGCTCATCACTGAAGCTTTCTTT. Translated, it gives CAISELITEAFF.

V is TRBV5-8 and J is TRBJ1-6, with unresolved D. The CDR3 length is 14 residues. Trimming took off 0 bases at V and 7 bases at J, with 8 bases between the two ends. Germline V gives CDR1 SGHTS, CDR2 YDEGEE. As DNA, the CDR3 is TGTGCCAGCAGCTTGGCTACCTCGAATTCACCCCTCCACTTT. Translated: CASSLATSNSPLHF.

This CDR3 is CAVSGAAGNTIYF. In DNA, the CDR3 is TGTGCCGTGAGTGGGGCGGCTGGAAACACCATATATTTT. V usage is TRBV30 and J usage is TRBJ1-3, with a tentative D call TRBD1 (5 bases). CDR3 length equals 13 residues. Trimming took 8 bases from V and 2 from J, leaving 13 bases between them. Germline assignment: CDR1 GTSNPN and CDR2 SVGIG (reference sequence).

The CDR3 region is CASSPLSGRARETQYF. CDR3 in DNA: TGTGCCAGCAGCCCGCTTAGCGGGAGGGCCAGGGAGACCCAGTACTTC. The genes are TRBV7-3 and TRBJ2-5; 11 bases fit TRBD2. The CDR3 length is 16 residues. Unmatched junction bases numbered 10, after V lost 5 bases and J lost 5 bases. Germline CDR1 reads SGHTA; CDR2 reads FQGTGA.

V gene TRBV29-1 combines with J gene TRBJ2-1; TRBD1 is a possible D gene (6 bases). V lost 6 bases, J lost 4 bases, and 7 bases lay in between. CDR3 length: 11 residues. Germline CDR1 reads SQVTM; CDR2 reads ANQGSEA. The CDR3 DNA is TGCAGCGTGGGACAATACAATGAGCAGTTCTTC. Amino acid sequence: CSVGQYNEQFF.

The rearrangement uses TRBV10-3 and TRBJ1-6; tentative D call: TRBD1 (5 bases). Trimming cost V 0 bases and J 11 bases, with 14 bases left between them. The germline V gene encodes CDR1 ENHRY and CDR2 SYGVKD. The CDR3 sequence is 15 residues long. CDR3: CAISESGHSGPPLHF. Written as DNA, the CDR3 is TGTGCCATCAGTGAGTCTGGGCATTCGGGACCACCCCTCCACTTT.

The genes are TRBV5-7 and TRBJ1-4; D may be TRBD1 (5 bases). TRBV5-7 is classed as an ORF, of uncertain function. The CDR3 totals 14 residues. Between the trimmed V and J ends, which lost 2 bases and 8 bases, there was a span of 13 bases. CDR3 nucleotide sequence: TGTGCCAGCAGCTTCAGGGATTTTTGCGAAAAACTGTTTTTT. Its protein is CASSFRDFCEKLFF.

The chain employs TRBV7-3 and TRBJ1-1; D ambiguous. The ends were cut back, 5 bases at V and 0 bases at J, with 7 bases in the middle. Germline CDR1 reads SGHTA; CDR2 reads FQGTGA. This CDR3 has 13 residues. CDR3 DNA sequence: TGTGCCAGCAGCCCCAAGATGAACACTGAAGCTTTCTTT. The encoded protein is CASSPKMNTEAFF.

This chain links TRBV4-1 with TRBJ1-3; D is unclear. Trimming cost V 0 bases and J 4 bases, with 7 bases left between them. The V gene's germline CDR1 is MGHRA and CDR2 YSYEKL. This CDR3 is 14 amino acids long. The CDR3 bases are TGCGCCAGCAGCCAAGAATACGGGGGAAACACCATATATTTT. Translating gives CASSQEYGGNTIYF.

The chain recombines TRBV9 with TRBJ2-1; 8 bases align to TRBD2. After removal of 4 bases from V and 8 bases from J, the junction contained 14 bases not matched to a gene. The germline CDR1 and CDR2 sequences are SGDLS and YYNGEE. The CDR3 length is 16 residues. Here the CDR3 reads CASSSTGTRNEDEQFF. CDR3 sequence (DNA): TGTGCCAGCAGCTCAACCGGGACTAGGAACGAGGATGAGCAGTTCTTC.

The chain joins TRBV30 to TRBJ2-5; D possibly corresponds to TRBD2 (7 bases). This CDR3 contains 14 residues. The V gene lost 2 bases and the J gene lost 5 bases, with 15 bases spanning the gap. The germline gives CDR1 GTSNPN, CDR2 SVGIG (reference sequence). The CDR3 sequence: CAWSPLGGGETQYF. The CDR3 DNA follows: TGTGCCTGGAGTCCCCTAGGGGGGGGTGAGACCCAGTACTTC.

V is TRBV21-1 and J is TRBJ1-1. TRBV21-1 is a pseudogene locus. The CDR3 is 18 amino acids. The CDR3 bases are TGTGCCAGCAGCAACACCCATTGGACGGGTCGAATCAACACTGAAGCTTTCTTT. It specifies CASSNTHWTGRINTEAFF.

The chain couples TRBV30 to TRBJ1-2; 10 nucleotides match TRBD1. V trimming: 3 bases; J trimming: 0 bases; junction bases outside the gene matches: 7. Germline CDR1 is GTSNPN and CDR2 is SVGIG (reference sequence). The CDR3 loop spans 16 amino acids. The CDR3: CAWSRQGARANYGYTF. The CDR3, as DNA: TGTGCCTGGAGCAGACAGGGGGCCCGAGCTAACTATGGCTACACCTTC.

This chain uses TRBV6-1 with TRBJ2-1; D could derive from TRBD1 or TRBD2 (5 bases each). Germline CDR1 is MNHNS and CDR2 is SASEGT. This CDR3 contains 11 residues. V was clipped by 8 bases and J by 12 bases, with 14 bases between them. The CDR3 DNA reads as TGTGCCAGCCTCCGGGGCGATACGCAGTTCTTC. Translated, it gives CASLRGDTQFF.

The V and J genes are TRBV7-3 and TRBJ2-2, with D unresolved. The CDR3 is 13 amino acids. Germline loops: CDR1 SGHTA, CDR2 FQGTGA. V lost 4 bases to trimming and J lost 6 bases, with 9 bases between them. CDR3 nucleotide sequence: TGTGCCAGCAGCTCCGCCACGGCCGGGGAGCTGTTTTTT. Amino acid sequence: CASSSATAGELFF.

The chain couples TRBV5-1 to TRBJ2-1, with 7 bases identical to TRBD2. Germline values: CDR1 SGHRS, CDR2 YFSETQ. J was trimmed by 0 bases and V by 4 bases; bases with no gene match: 10. The CDR3 extends over 17 amino acids. For the CDR3, the DNA is TGCGCCAGCAGCCTCACCCTCGGGGGGAGCTCCTACAATGAGCAGTTCTTC. Translated: CASSLTLGGSSYNEQFF.

Only one count was recorded for this clone. This chain links TRBV7-6 with TRBJ1-4, with no clear D. The CDR3 length is 15 residues. Germline V lookup: CDR1 SGHVS, CDR2 FNYEAQ. The V gene lost 5 bases and the J gene lost 0 bases, with 10 bases spanning the gap. The CDR3 nucleotides read TGTGCCAGCAGCCGGGAGCTTTCAACTAATGAAAAACTGTTTTTT. It codes for CASSRELSTNEKLFF.

J is TRBJ2-6 and V is TRBV29-1; D unclear. Germline V gene sequence: CDR1 SQVTM, CDR2 ANQGSEA. This CDR3 contains 13 residues. Trimming took off 5 bases at V and 3 bases at J, with 8 bases between the two ends. The CDR3 protein is CSVIGDGANVLTF. In nucleotides, the CDR3 is TGCAGCGTTATCGGCGATGGGGCCAACGTCCTGACTTTC.

The chain uses TRBV10-2 and TRBJ2-3; D may be TRBD2 (7 bases). V was pared by 6 bases and J by 4 bases, with 14 bases between. From germline, CDR1 is WSHSY and CDR2 SAAADI. The CDR3 totals 14 residues. The CDR3 region is CASSDGGGPDTQYF. In DNA form, the CDR3 reads TGCGCCAGCAGCGATGGGGGGGGCCCAGATACGCAGTATTTT.

The chain is built from TRBV18 and TRBJ2-1; 8 bases match TRBD2. Per the germline V gene, CDR1 is KGHSH and CDR2 is LQKENI. V shed 2 bases, J shed 6 bases, and the junction held 9 bases outside the gene matches. This CDR3 region has 16 residues. CDR3 sequence: CASSPIPSGSGNEQFF. CDR3 nucleotides: TGTGCCAGCTCACCAATCCCCAGCGGGAGTGGCAATGAGCAGTTCTTC. Full variable domain (missing parts from reference TRBV18 and TRBJ2-1): NAGVMQNPRHLVRRRGQEARLRCSPMKGHSHVYWYRQLPEEGLKFMVYLQKENIIDESGMPKERFSAEFPKEGPSILRIQQVVRGDSAAYFCASSPIPSGSGNEQFFGPGTRLTVL.

This clone was found once. The chain combines TRBV18 with TRBJ2-1, with 8 bases that match TRBD1. The V gene's germline CDR1 is KGHSH and CDR2 LQKENI. Germline trimming cut 3 bases from V and 6 bases from J; bases unmatched to any gene: 7. This CDR3 has 15 amino acids. The DNA for the CDR3 is TGTGCCAGCTCACCTCGGACAGGGAGCGTCAATGAGCAGTTCTTC. It is translated as CASSPRTGSVNEQFF.

This clone was picked up one time. This chain uses TRBV4-2 with TRBJ1-6, with D perhaps matching TRBD1 (5 bases). There are 14 residues in the CDR3. Trimming removed 0 bases from V and 6 bases from J, with 6 bases in between. Germline CDR1 and CDR2: LGHNA and YNFKEQ. For the CDR3, the DNA is TGTGCCAGCAGCCAAGAGACAGTTAATTCACCCCTCCACTTT. It encodes CASSQETVNSPLHF.